These 10 T cell receptor beta chains were sequenced from one sample in a study of blood T cell repertoires in COVID-19. The repertoire was sequenced with immunoSEQ multiplex PCR; TCRdb's copy has only in-frame clones and lacks some. The repertoire holds 250,000 to 350,000 clones, with 90% as singletons. The sequencing sample was made of PBMCs or T cells enriched from blood (not recorded which). All receptors derive from a man in his 60s who had recovered from COVID-19.

The gene calls are TRBV21-1 and TRBJ1-1; TRBD1 is the table's D call and was not checked against the DNA. TRBV21-1 is listed as a pseudogene. The length of the CDR3 is 18 residues. CDR3 DNA sequence: TGTGCCAGCAGCAAAGCGCTCGACAGACAAAAAAAGAACACTGAAGCTTTCTTT. Protein product: CASSKALDRQKKNTEAFF.

The V gene is TRBV6-5, the J gene TRBJ2-1; D not certain. The ends were cut back, 0 bases at V and 10 bases at J, with 7 bases in the middle. This CDR3 has 12 residues. In germline, CDR1 is MNHEY, CDR2 SVGAGI. The DNA for the CDR3 is TGTGCCAGCAGTTACTCAGAGGAGGAGCAGTTCTTC. Translating gives CASSYSEEEQFF.

This sequence joins TRBV3-1 (or the pseudogene TRBV3-2) and TRBJ1-3, with no clear D. There are 12 residues in the CDR3. Germline CDR1 is LGHDT and CDR2 is YNNKEL (reference sequence). V lost 1 base and J lost 9, with 7 bases in between. CDR3 in amino acids: CASSQASSTIYF. In DNA, the CDR3 is TGTGCCAGCAGCCAAGCTAGTAGCACCATATATTTT.

This rearrangement joins TRBV7-8 to TRBJ2-7; the D gene is possibly TRBD1 (6 bases). The CDR3 spans 14 residues. The V gene lost 1 base and the J gene lost 2 bases, with 9 bases spanning the gap. The germline V gene encodes CDR1 SGHVS and CDR2 FQNEAQ. In DNA, the CDR3 is TGTGCCAGCAGCTTAGTGGCAGGGGCCTACGAGCAGTACTTC. It specifies CASSLVAGAYEQYF. The full variable domain, in which reference TRBV7-8 and TRBJ2-7 provide the parts outside the CDR3, is GAGVSQSPRYKVAKRGQDVALRCDPISGHVSLFWYQQALGQGPEFLTYFQNEAQLDKSGLPSDRFFAERPEGSVSTLKIQRTQQEDSAVYLCASSLVAGAYEQYFGPGTRLTVT.

The chain joins TRBV30 to TRBJ2-3; 8 bases agree with TRBD1. V was pared by 3 bases and J by 1 base, with 6 bases of the junction left unmatched. This CDR3 region has 15 residues. Germline V lookup: CDR1 GTSNPN, CDR2 SVGIG (reference sequence). As DNA, the CDR3 is TGTGCCTGGAGGGCAGGGGGCGCGGGCACAGATACGCAGTATTTT. It is translated as CAWRAGGAGTDTQYF.

This chain joins TRBV6-1 and TRBJ1-2, with D unresolved. The CDR3 consists of 15 residues. Germline CDR1 reads MNHNS; CDR2 reads SASEGT. V dropped 3 bases and J dropped 2 bases, with 13 bases sitting between them. CDR3 region: CASSDWSLPNYGYTF. Written as DNA, the CDR3 is TGTGCCAGCAGTGATTGGAGTCTACCCAACTATGGCTACACCTTC.

The sample holds one count of this clone. This chain connects TRBV29-1 to TRBJ2-1, with 10 nucleotides matching TRBD2. The CDR3 consists of 10 residues. CDR1 is SQVTM, CDR2 ANQGSEA, per germline. V shed 7 bases and J 12 bases; nucleotides not matched to a gene: 3. CDR3 loop: CSAIAGGQFF. CDR3 DNA: TGCAGCGCTATAGCGGGAGGGCAGTTCTTC.

V and J are TRBV28 and TRBJ1-5; a weak D match, TRBD1 (5 bases). CDR1 and CDR2 from the germline V gene are MDHEN and SYDVKM. The CDR3 has 13 residues. V dropped 5 bases and J dropped 6 bases, with 11 bases sitting between them. CDR3 sequence reads: CASSTLGGQPQHF. The CDR3 DNA is TGTGCCAGCAGTACACTGGGGGGTCAGCCCCAGCATTTT.

V usage is TRBV3-1 (or the pseudogene TRBV3-2) and J usage is TRBJ2-1, with D possibly being TRBD2 (6 bases). Germline loops: CDR1 LGHDT, CDR2 YNNKEL (reference sequence). This CDR3 comprises 16 residues. V lost 4 bases to trimming and J lost 1 base, with 14 bases between them. CDR3 nucleotide sequence: TGTGCCAGCAGCCTGCTAGCGACCTTATCCTACAATGAGCAGTTCTTC. This codes for CASSLLATLSYNEQFF.

The chain joins TRBV27 to TRBJ1-2, with TRBD1 as a possible D gene (5 bases). CDR1 is MNHEY, CDR2 SMNVEV, per germline (reference sequence). The V end was cut by 7 bases, the J end by 5 bases, with 23 bases between. The CDR3 has 16 residues. The CDR3 DNA follows: TGTGCCAGCAAAGTAAACGCGGGGCGTAGAGGTTATGGCTACACCTTC. Its translation: CASKVNAGRRGYGYTF.